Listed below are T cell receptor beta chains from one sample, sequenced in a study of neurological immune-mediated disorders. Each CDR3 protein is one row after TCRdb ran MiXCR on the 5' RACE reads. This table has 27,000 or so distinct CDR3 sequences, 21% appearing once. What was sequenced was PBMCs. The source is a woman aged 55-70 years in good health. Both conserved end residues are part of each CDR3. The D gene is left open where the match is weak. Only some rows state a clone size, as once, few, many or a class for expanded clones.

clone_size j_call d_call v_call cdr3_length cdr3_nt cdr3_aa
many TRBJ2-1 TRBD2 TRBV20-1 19 TGCAGTGCTAGAGATACCCTGGTAGCGGGGGGCCAAACATACAATGAGCAGTTCTTC CSARDTLVAGGQTYNEQFF
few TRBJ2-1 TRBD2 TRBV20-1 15 TGCAGTGCTAGAGGCCTGACTAGCGGGATCAATGAGCAGTTCTTC CSARGLTSGINEQFF
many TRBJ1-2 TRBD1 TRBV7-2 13 TGTGCCAGCAGCTTACAGGGGGGCTATGGCTACACCTTC CASSLQGGYGYTF
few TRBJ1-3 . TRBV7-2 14 TGTGCCAGCGGACCCAACTGGGCTGGAAACACCATATATTTT CASGPNWAGNTIYF
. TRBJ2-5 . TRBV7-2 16 TGTGCCAGCCTAGGTGTGTCCGCGCAGGCCCAAGAGACCCAGTACTTC CASLGVSAQAQETQYF
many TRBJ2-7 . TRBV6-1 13 TGTGCCAGCAGCTCTTTGGGGGGCTACGAGCAGTACTTC CASSSLGGYEQYF
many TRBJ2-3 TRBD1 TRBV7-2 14 TGTGCCAGCAGCCCAGTAGACAGGGCAGATACGCAGTATTTT CASSPVDRADTQYF
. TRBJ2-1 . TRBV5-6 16 TGTGCCAGCAGCGGGATGGAAGGGATTCACTACAATGAGCAGTTCTTC CASSGMEGIHYNEQFF
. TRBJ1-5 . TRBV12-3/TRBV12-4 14 TGTGCCAGCAGTTTGGGGTCTGGGCGGCAGCCCCAGCATTTT CASSLGSGRQPQHF
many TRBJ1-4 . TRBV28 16 TGTGCCAGCAGTTTATGGTCCGGGCGAATTAATGAAAAACTGTTTTTT CASSLWSGRINEKLFF
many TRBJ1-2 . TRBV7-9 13 TGTGCCAGCAGCCCAGCGGGGGGGCATGGCTACACCTTC CASSPAGGHGYTF
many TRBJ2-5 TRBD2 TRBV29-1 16 TGCAGCGTTGAAGCGGCTTGGACTAGCGGGGGAGAGACCCAGTACTTC CSVEAAWTSGGETQYF
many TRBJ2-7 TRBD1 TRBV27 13 TGTGCCAGCAGTTGGGACAGGTCCTACGAGCAGTACTTC CASSWDRSYEQYF
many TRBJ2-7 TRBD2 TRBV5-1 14 TGCGCCAGCAGCTTGCCGGGACTAGCCTACGAGCAGTACTTC CASSLPGLAYEQYF
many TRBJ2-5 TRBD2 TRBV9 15 TGTGCCAGCAGCGTAGGGGTAGCGGGAGCTGAGACCCAGTACTTC CASSVGVAGAETQYF
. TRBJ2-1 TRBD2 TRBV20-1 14 TGCAGTGCTAGAGCGGGACTAGGGGACAATGAGCAGTTCTTC CSARAGLGDNEQFF
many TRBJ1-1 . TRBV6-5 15 TGTGCCAGCAGTTACTCGATGTATGGGGGCAGGGAAGCTTTCTTT CASSYSMYGGREAFF
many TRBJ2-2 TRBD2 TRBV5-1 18 TGCGCCAGCAGCTTACCCCTTAGCGGGGGGGGCCAGACCGGGGAGCTGTTTTTT CASSLPLSGGGQTGELFF
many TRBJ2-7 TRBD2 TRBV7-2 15 TGTGCCAGCAGCTTCCCAGCGGGGGGGCCGCGGGAGCAGTACTTC CASSFPAGGPREQYF
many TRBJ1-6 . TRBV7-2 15 TGTGCCAGCAGCTTAGTGGTCGGAAATAATTCACCCCTCCACTTT CASSLVVGNNSPLHF
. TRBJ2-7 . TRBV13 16 TGTGCCAGCAGCTTAGGCCTCGAGCAGCCCCACGCGCGGCAGTACTTC CASSLGLEQPHARQYF
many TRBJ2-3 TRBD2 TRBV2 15 TGTGCCAGCAGACCGACTAGCGGGGGTCTGGATACGCAGTATTTT CASRPTSGGLDTQYF
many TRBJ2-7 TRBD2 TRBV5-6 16 TGTGCCAGCAGCCCCCGGCTTGAGGCGGGAGTTAGCGAGCAGTACTTC CASSPRLEAGVSEQYF
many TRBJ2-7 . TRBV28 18 TGTGCCAGCAGTCCACCCGGTCGAACAGGGGCGGGAGGTTACGAGCAGTACTTC CASSPPGRTGAGGYEQYF
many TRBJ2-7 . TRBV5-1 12 TGCGCCAGCAGCTTCCAGGGATACGAGCAGTACTTC CASSFQGYEQYF
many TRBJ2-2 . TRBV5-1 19 TGCGCCAGCAGCGGGGGGTTAACGGTCAGGTCTACGAACACCGGGGAGCTGTTTTTT CASSGGLTVRSTNTGELFF
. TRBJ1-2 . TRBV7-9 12 TGTGCCAGCAGCCAAATATCCCATGGCTACACCTTC CASSQISHGYTF
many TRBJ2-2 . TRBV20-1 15 TGCAGTGCTAGAGAAGGGGGTCTGGACACCGGGGAGCTGTTTTTT CSAREGGLDTGELFF